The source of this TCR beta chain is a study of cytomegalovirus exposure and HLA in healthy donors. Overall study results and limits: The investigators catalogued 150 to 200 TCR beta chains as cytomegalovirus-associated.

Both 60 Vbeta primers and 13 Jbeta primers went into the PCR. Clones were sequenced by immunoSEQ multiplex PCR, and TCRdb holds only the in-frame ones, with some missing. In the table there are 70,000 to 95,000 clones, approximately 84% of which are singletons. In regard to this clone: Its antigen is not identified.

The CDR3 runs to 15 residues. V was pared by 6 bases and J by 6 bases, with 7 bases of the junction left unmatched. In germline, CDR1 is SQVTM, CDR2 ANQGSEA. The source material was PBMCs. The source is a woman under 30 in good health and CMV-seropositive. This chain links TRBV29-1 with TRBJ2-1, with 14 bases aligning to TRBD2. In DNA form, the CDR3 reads TGCAGCGTGGGGGGACTAGCGGGAGTGGTCAATGAGCAGTTCTTC. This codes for CSVGGLAGVVNEQFF.